The clone carrying this T cell receptor (beta chain) has only one observation. The data were taken from a study of cytomegalovirus exposure and HLA in healthy donors. Primers included in the PCR were 60 Vbeta and 13 Jbeta primers. TCRdb keeps only in-frame clones here, not all; method: immunoSEQ multiplex PCR. There are approximately 220,000 clones in the sample; around 83% occur only once, and 1.4% lies in the top ten. Germline V CDR1 and CDR2: SEHNR, FQNEAQ (reference sequence). The trim removed 3 bases at V and 2 bases at J, leaving 11 bases unmatched. This CDR3 spans 18 amino acids. Specimen: PBMCs. The chain recombines TRBV7-9 with TRBJ2-1; TRBD2 agrees at 9 bases. The TCR originated in a girl aged 5-17 years in good health and CMV-seronegative. The CDR3 here is CASSFTAKRLAAYNEQFF. CDR3 nucleotide sequence: TGTGCCAGCAGCTTTACGGCGAAGCGACTAGCGGCCTACAATGAGCAGTTCTTC.